These T cell receptor beta chains were read from a single sample in a study of Ad26.COV2.S vaccination and SARS-CoV-2 variants. Using immunoSEQ multiplex PCR, the repertoire was profiled, and TCRdb retains in-frame clones only, with some absent. The sample shows over 350,000 clones, 88% of them seen only once. Sequenced here: peripheral blood, sampled in a trial of Ad26.COV2.S vaccine versus placebo. These receptor sequences come from a person aged 18-60 years who received the Ad26.COV2.S COVID-19 vaccine or a placebo. Each CDR3 is given with its conserved first and last residue. The D gene is left open where the match is weak. Size values are once, few and many counts, or a class for expanded clones, and some rows have none.

TRBV29-1	TRBJ2-2	NA	TRBD1	TGCAGCGTTAGGTCCGGGACAGGGGTAGCCGGGGAGCTGTTTTTT	CSVRSGTGVAGELFF
TRBV6-1	TRBJ1-4	NA	TRBD1	TGTGCCAGCAGTGAACCGAGGGGGCTGATGAAAAAACTGTTTTTT	CASSEPRGLMKKLFF
TRBV6-5	TRBJ2-2	once	NA	TGTGCCAGCAGGCCCAGGGGGAACACCGGGGAGCTGTTTTTT	CASRPRGNTGELFF
TRBV7-9	TRBJ1-5	NA	TRBD1	TGTGCCGGATCAGGGACAGACAATCAGCCCCAGCATTTT	CAGSGTDNQPQHF
TRBV3-1/TRBV3-2	TRBJ1-2	NA	NA	TGTGCCAGCAGCCAAGATGCCGGGACCTCCTATGGCTACACCTTC	CASSQDAGTSYGYTF
TRBV7-9	TRBJ2-7	NA	TRBD2	TGTGCCAGCAGTACCGGGACTAGCGGGGGGCTCACCTACGAGCAGTACTTC	CASSTGTSGGLTYEQYF
TRBV6-5	TRBJ1-6	NA	NA	TGTGCCAGCAGGCCGGGACACTATAATTCACCCCTCCACTTT	CASRPGHYNSPLHF
TRBV27	TRBJ2-2	NA	NA	TGTGCCAGCACCCTCGGTCCGAACACCGGGGAGCTGTTTTTT	CASTLGPNTGELFF
TRBV6-5	TRBJ1-1	NA	TRBD1	TGTGCCAGCAGGCGGACAGGAGGGTTGAACACTGAAGCTTTCTTT	CASRRTGGLNTEAFF
TRBV19	TRBJ1-4	NA	NA	TGTGCCAGTAGTAGCTCAATCCCGACTCATGGGGGTGAAAAACTGTTTTTT	CASSSSIPTHGGEKLFF
TRBV5-1	TRBJ2-7	NA	TRBD1	TGCGCCAGCAGCTGGATGACCGGGACAGGGGGTTACGAGCAGTACTTC	CASSWMTGTGGYEQYF
TRBV7-9	TRBJ1-1	NA	NA	TGTGCCAGCAGCTTTTCAGGTCGGAACACTGAAGCTTTCTTT	CASSFSGRNTEAFF
TRBV5-4	TRBJ2-7	NA	TRBD2	TGTGCCAGCAGTAAAGAGCGGGGGGCGTACTACGAGCAGTACTTC	CASSKERGAYYEQYF
TRBV4-1	TRBJ1-2	NA	NA	TGCGCCAGCAGCCAAGTTATTGAGGGTTTAGATTATGGCTACACCTTC	CASSQVIEGLDYGYTF
TRBV6-1	TRBJ2-3	NA	TRBD2	TGTGCCAGCAGTGAAGGTAGCGGGGGGACCGAACTTAGCACAGATACGCAGTATTTT	CASSEGSGGTELSTDTQYF
TRBV7-2	TRBJ2-1	NA	TRBD2	TGTGCCAGCAGCTTCATAGCGGGGGCCACCTACAATGAGCAGTTCTTC	CASSFIAGATYNEQFF
TRBV11-2	TRBJ2-7	NA	NA	TGTGCCAGCAGCTCGGCCGGAGGCGCGTACGAGCAGTACTTC	CASSSAGGAYEQYF
TRBV15	TRBJ2-7	NA	NA	TGTGCCACCAGCAGAGAGGGACTGAGCTCCTACGAGCAGTACTTC	CATSREGLSSYEQYF
TRBV11-2	TRBJ2-1	NA	NA	TGTGCCAGCAGCTTAGTATTGAGGACTCAAAAAAAGGGCAATGAGCAGTTCTTC	CASSLVLRTQKKGNEQFF
TRBV2	TRBJ1-5	NA	TRBD1	TGTGCCAGCAGTGAAGACCAGGGGGCTGTTCAGCCCCAGCATTTT	CASSEDQGAVQPQHF
TRBV2	TRBJ1-1	few	TRBD1	TGTGCCAGCAGTGTAAAGGGGACAGGGGAAGCTTTCTTT	CASSVKGTGEAFF
TRBV6-5	TRBJ1-1	NA	NA	TGTGCCAGCAGTTACCCCCCTCAAGCTTTCTTT	CASSYPPQAFF
TRBV27	TRBJ1-1	NA	NA	TGTGCCAGCAGTAGGTATGGGGGGCCGGGGAACACTGAAGCTTTCTTT	CASSRYGGPGNTEAFF
TRBV10-3	TRBJ1-1	NA	NA	TGTGCCATCAGTGCCGACTTGGGGGGTGGAGTGCAACGCTTCTTT	CAISADLGGGVQRFF
TRBV18	TRBJ1-2	NA	NA	TGTGCCAGCTCATGGGGACAAGGCAATAACTATGGCTACACCTTC	CASSWGQGNNYGYTF
TRBV4-3	TRBJ1-4	NA	NA	TGCGCCAGCAGCCAAGAAGGGGGGGGCGAGGGAGAAAAACTGTTTTTT	CASSQEGGGEGEKLFF
TRBV27	TRBJ2-1	NA	TRBD2	TGTGCCAGCAGTTCCGGGACTAGCGGGTACAATGAGCAGTTCTTC	CASSSGTSGYNEQFF
TRBV27	TRBJ2-2	NA	NA	TGTGCCAGCAGTCCCTACCCCGACCCAGCCGTGGGGGAGCTGTTTTTT	CASSPYPDPAVGELFF
TRBV4-2	TRBJ1-6	few	NA	TGTGCCAGCAGCCAAGAAGACAGCTCCTATAATTCACCCCTCCACTTT	CASSQEDSSYNSPLHF
TRBV28	TRBJ2-1	once	TRBD2	TGTGCCAGCAGACCTGGGGGGGTCAATGAGCAGTTCTTC	CASRPGGVNEQFF
TRBV28	TRBJ1-1	NA	TRBD1	TGTGCCAGCTACGGGGCGGACAGGGAGAACACTGAAGCTTTCTTT	CASYGADRENTEAFF
TRBV6-6	TRBJ2-1	NA	NA	TGTGCCAGCAGTTACTCCGGCAGGGCGGAGCAGTTCTTC	CASSYSGRAEQFF
TRBV5-1	TRBJ2-5	NA	NA	TGCGCCAGCAGCTTGGCAGGGAGCGAAGAGACCCAGTACTTC	CASSLAGSEETQYF
TRBV19	TRBJ1-1	NA	NA	TGTGCCAGTAGCACTATAGATCGAATGAACACTGAAGCTTTCTTT	CASSTIDRMNTEAFF
TRBV24-1	TRBJ1-4	NA	NA	TGTGCCACCAGTGGGGGGGATGAAAAACTGTTTTTT	CATSGGDEKLFF
TRBV10-2	TRBJ2-1	NA	NA	TGCGCCAGTTCTTCCCCCGGGGGCCCCTACAATGAGCAGTTCTTC	CASSSPGGPYNEQFF
TRBV5-1	TRBJ1-1	NA	NA	TGCGCCAGCAGCTTGGGGGCAGATGTGAACACTGAAGCTTTCTTT	CASSLGADVNTEAFF
TRBV27	TRBJ2-5	NA	TRBD1	TGTGCCAGCAGTTCGACAGGGGGTGGCGACCAAGAGACCCAGTACTTC	CASSSTGGGDQETQYF
TRBV5-4	TRBJ2-3	NA	NA	TGTGCCAGCAGCTTCGGACAGATCACAGATACGCAGTATTTT	CASSFGQITDTQYF
TRBV3-1/TRBV3-2	TRBJ2-3	once	NA	TGTGCCAGCAGCGAAGGTAAAGGCGCGCAGTATTTT	CASSEGKGAQYF